This T cell receptor (beta chain) stems from a study of T-cell memory formation after mild COVID-19. MiXCR, applied by TCRdb to the 5' RACE reads, yields one record per CDR3 protein. The sample contains some 62,000 distinct CDR3 sequences, 9% to 9.5% of which appear only once. Comments on this clonotype: What it binds is not known.

General observations from the study: Later expanders leaned CD4+, whereas day 15 to 85 contracting clones were balanced CD4/CD8.

V was clipped by 4 bases and J by 4 bases; unmatched bases: 9. This CDR3 contains 15 residues. Germline lookup yields CDR1 SGHDT and CDR2 YYEEEE. This receptor was obtained from a man between 18 and 35 years old who had mild COVID-19 (a few samples of this study predate the infection). Cell type and time point are not known. The sample consisted of PBMCs or a T cell subset sorted from them (not recorded which). The chain couples TRBV5-6 to TRBJ1-1; 8 nucleotides agree with TRBD1. Written as DNA, the CDR3 is TGTGCCAGCAGCGGAACCCCGACAGGGGCCACTGAAGCTTTCTTT. The encoded protein is CASSGTPTGATEAFF.